This T cell receptor (beta chain) is drawn from a study of T cell responses to AZD1222 COVID-19 vaccine (dated by TCRdb to 2020 to 2022). About the investigation overall: Because spike-specific TCR depth and breadth did not differ between the two schedules, AZD1222 recipients who got a second dose at roughly 4 weeks were pooled with those who got a second dose at roughly 12 weeks. A total of roughly 240 trial participants underwent TCR sequencing, of whom around 200 received two doses of AZD1222 and approximately 25 received two doses of the MenACWY control vaccine. Trial participants were enrolled into age subgroups of 18-55, 56-69 and 70-plus years, which contained approximately 150, 28 and 58 TCR-sequenced participants, respectively.

The label giving this sample's time point can be read as: baseline before first vaccination. Vaccinee samples were obtained from the UK trials COV001 and COV002, which included a single-blind randomized controlled phase 2/3 trial of AZD1222 (ChAdOx1 nCoV-19) in healthy adults. For TCRbeta chain sequencing, PBMC samples were collected from trial participants at day 0 and at day 28 after the second dose. This clone was counted a single time. The clone's antigen remains unknown. No much larger clone exists at a distance of one base, and base qualities are not known. The CDR3 regions of human TCRbeta chains were analyzed by immunosequencing. As for the original processing: TCRs in the repertoires were compared against a reference library of SARS-CoV-2-specific TCRs that had been generated with the MIRA antigen-specificity platform. Breadth meant the fraction of unique TCRs that were SARS-CoV-2-associated, whereas depth meant the fraction of total T cells that were SARS-CoV-2-associated. Using the MIRA data, every spike-specific TCR was mapped to the spike region that the TCR reacted to and assigned to either a CD4 or a CD8 class. Log10-transformed breadth and depth values were compared by one-way ANOVA with Sidak's multiple comparisons tests. This is the immuneACCESS table as TCRdb keeps it, with only in-frame sequences that have V and J called. A part of the clones is gone; compared with another copy, unresolved V genes explain less than half, and the rest is unexplained. Clone size and the V and J calls come from that table; the DNA yielded D and trimming. The sample has about 180,000 clones on record, less than 90% of them singletons. Around 1.6% of the sample belongs to the ten largest clones.

There are 17 amino acids in the CDR3, from cysteine to phenylalanine inclusive. The kept DNA is CDR3 alone, 51 bases in frame from the first base. Trimming at the junction amounts to 5 bases on V and 0 bases on J, and the germline ends lie 17 bases apart. The germline V gene (reference sequence) gives CDR1 as LNHDA and CDR2 as SQIVND. The paper's findings and limits, for the study overall: Only six AZD1222 recipients were SARS-CoV-2 seropositive at baseline, limiting conclusions about previously exposed vaccinees. The whole spike protein was spanned by vaccine-associated CD4 TCRs, and dominant responses were seen in regions 160-218 and 743-854. The 56-69-year group was small, and its depth increase did not reach significance, likely because of low power. After two AZD1222 doses, both the breadth and the depth of spike-specific TCRs were significantly higher than at day 0 and than in MenACWY recipients. Most participants were white British and females outnumbered males, and the authors suggested that clonal diversity may have been underestimated. Because no samples from the day 14 peak response were available, repertoires could be characterized only after the peak T cell response. Reportedly, almost half of the unique spike-specific TCRs recognized epitopes lying outside the regions that are mutated in the B.1.351 and B.1.1.7 variants.

The sequences come from peripheral blood, collected on day 0 of AZD1222 vaccination. The chain was built from TRBV19 and TRBJ1-5, with TRBD1 as a weak D call on 5 bases. This receptor was taken from an adult in good health. Read as DNA, the sequence is TGTGCCAGTAGTCTCAACAGGCCACTTAATAGCAATCAGCCCCAGCATTTT. It is translated as CASSLNRPLNSNQPQHF.